What follows are 13 T cell receptor beta chains derived from one specimen sequenced in a study of cytomegalovirus exposure and HLA in healthy donors. Primers for the PCR totalled 60 Vbeta and 13 Jbeta. Clones were sequenced by immunoSEQ multiplex PCR, and TCRdb holds only the in-frame ones, with some missing. The data contain 200,000 to 250,000 clones, roughly 75% of them singletons. Input material: PBMCs. The receptors come from a woman in her 30s in good health and CMV-seronegative.

CDR3 DNA: TGTGCCAGCTCACCCCAAGGACTAGCGGGGGGGCTAGGAGAGCAGTTCTTC. Protein: CASSPQGLAGGLGEQFF. This sequence joins TRBV18 and TRBJ2-1; TRBD2 aligns across 15 bases. J was trimmed by 10 bases and V by 3 bases; bases with no gene match: 10. The V gene's germline CDR1 is KGHSH and CDR2 LQKENI. This CDR3 has 17 amino acids.

This chain joins TRBV6-5 and TRBJ2-2; the D gene is possibly TRBD2 (5 bases). From germline, CDR1 is MNHEY and CDR2 SVGAGI. This CDR3 is 16 amino acids long. The germline V and J ends were trimmed by 0 bases and 4 bases, with 12 bases remaining between them. This CDR3 is CASSYSLATTTGELFF. The CDR3 DNA follows: TGTGCCAGCAGTTACTCGCTAGCCACTACCACCGGGGAGCTGTTTTTT.

Only a few counts were recorded for this clone. This rearrangement joins TRBV19 to TRBJ2-4, with 7 nucleotides matching TRBD1. CDR1 is LNHDA and CDR2 is SQIVND in the germline V gene (reference sequence). Trimming at V came to 6 bases and at J to 6 bases, leaving 8 bases not matched to a gene. This CDR3 comprises 14 residues. The chain's CDR3 is CASSWNRDRNIQYF. The CDR3 DNA is TGTGCCAGTAGCTGGAACCGGGACAGAAACATTCAGTACTTC.

The chain recombines TRBV27 with TRBJ1-4, with D tentatively TRBD1 (6 bases). The CDR3 runs 14 residues. Trimming pared 3 bases from V and 4 bases from J, leaving 9 bases between. Per the germline V gene, CDR1 is MNHEY and CDR2 is SMNVEV (reference sequence). CDR3 in amino acids: CASSLGRGNEKLFF. The CDR3 DNA sequence: TGTGCCAGCAGTTTGGGCAGGGGTAATGAAAAACTGTTTTTT.

The chain couples TRBV7-9 to TRBJ2-4; 10 bases match TRBD1. The V gene end was trimmed by 1 base and the J gene end by 0 bases; junction bases not matched to a gene: 3. Germline CDR1 SEHNR, CDR2 FQNEAQ (reference sequence). The CDR3 covers 17 residues. As DNA, the CDR3 is TGTGCCAGCAGCTTAGACCGGGACAGGGGAGCCAAAAACATTCAGTACTTC. Translation gives CASSLDRDRGAKNIQYF.

The chain uses TRBV5-4 and TRBJ2-3; 7 nucleotides align to TRBD1. Germline trimming cut 0 bases from V and 4 bases from J; bases unmatched to any gene: 5. CDR3 size: 15 residues. Germline values: CDR1 SGHNT, CDR2 YYREEE (reference sequence). CDR3 bases: TGTGCCAGCAGCTTGGACAGGGGCGATGCAGATACGCAGTATTTT. Protein product: CASSLDRGDADTQYF.

The chain has TRBV5-1 and TRBJ1-2, with 8 positions matching TRBD1. There are 14 residues in the CDR3. The germline CDR1 and CDR2 sequences are SGHRS and YFSETQ. V was clipped by 2 bases and J by 7 bases; unmatched bases: 7. The CDR3 sequence: CASSFIQGDAGYTF. In DNA form, the CDR3 reads TGCGCCAGCAGCTTCATACAGGGGGATGCTGGCTACACCTTC.

The chain combines TRBV9 with TRBJ1-2, with TRBD1 identical over 9 bases. V shed 4 bases, J shed 2 bases, and the junction held 6 bases outside the gene matches. CDR1 and CDR2 (germline): SGDLS, YYNGEE. The CDR3 covers 15 residues. The CDR3 loop reads CASSPRDRENYGYTF. CDR3 nucleotides: TGTGCCAGCAGCCCCCGGGACAGGGAGAACTATGGCTACACCTTC.

This clone turned up a few times. The chain uses TRBV7-8 and TRBJ2-7; a possible D gene is TRBD2 (6 bases). CDR1 and CDR2 from the germline V gene are SGHVS and FQNEAQ. The ends were cut back, 6 bases at V and 2 bases at J, with 17 bases in the middle. This CDR3 contains 15 residues. The CDR3 bases are TGTGCCAGCAGGCTACTGTCGGGGGTAGCCTACGAGCAGTACTTC. This encodes CASRLLSGVAYEQYF. The full variable domain, completed using reference TRBV7-8 and TRBJ2-7, is GAGVSQSPRYKVAKRGQDVALRCDPISGHVSLFWYQQALGQGPEFLTYFQNEAQLDKSGLPSDRFFAERPEGSVSTLKIQRTQQEDSAVYLCASRLLSGVAYEQYFGPGTRLTVT.

V and J are TRBV6-6 and TRBJ1-5; 7 bases are a match to TRBD1. Per germline, CDR1 MNHNY and CDR2 SVGAGI (reference sequence). There are 15 residues in the CDR3. V gave up 0 bases and J gave up 4 bases; unmatched junction bases: 3. The CDR3 nucleotides read TGTGCCAGCAGTTACTCGGGACAGCCAAATCAGCCCCAGCATTTT. It codes for CASSYSGQPNQPQHF.

The chain recombines TRBV11-2 with TRBJ2-1; TRBD2 matches at 10 bases. CDR1 and CDR2 (germline): SGHAT, FQNNGV. J was trimmed by 6 bases and V by 2 bases; bases with no gene match: 1. The CDR3 length is 14 residues. This CDR3 is CASSLSSGSNEQFF. In nucleotides, the CDR3 is TGTGCCAGCAGCTTATCTAGCGGGAGCAATGAGCAGTTCTTC.

As to this clone: Its ends do not fully match the called genes, so a read error is possible. The chain carries TRBV6-5 and TRBJ2-7; 7 bases agree with TRBD1. The length of the CDR3 is 15 residues. Germline V gene sequence: CDR1 MNHEY, CDR2 SVGAGI. Written as DNA, the CDR3 is TGTGCCAGCGGTTACTTTACAGGGGCCTCTACCGAGCAGTACTTC. Translation: CASGYFTGASTEQYF.

The chain joins TRBV27 to TRBJ2-1; D uncertain. V was trimmed by 3 bases and J by 8 bases, leaving 5 bases between them. Germline CDR1 is MNHEY and CDR2 is SMNVEV (reference sequence). The CDR3 has 11 amino acids. DNA of the CDR3: TGTGCCAGCAGTTTTTTCGATGAGCAGTTCTTC. It codes for CASSFFDEQFF.